Listed below are T cell receptor beta chains from one sample, sequenced in a study of T cell responses to AZD1222 COVID-19 vaccine. Measured with immunoSEQ multiplex PCR; TCRdb has only the in-frame clones, and not every one. The sample records approximately 120,000 clones, under 95% being singletons. Here the sequenced sample was peripheral blood, taken on day 0 of AZD1222 vaccination. These receptors all stem from an adult in good health. Both conserved end residues are part of each CDR3. Clone size is shown for a subset of rows, as once, few, many or a class of expanded clone.

- TRBJ2-4 TRBV27 CASSRTGFWDIQYF
- TRBJ1-6 TRBV10-3 CAIRREEGVYNSPLHF
- TRBJ2-2 TRBV7-8 CASSNRDRGRTGELFF
- TRBJ1-2 TRBV11-2 CASSLTTALYGYTF
- TRBJ2-7 TRBV7-2 CASSLGPGFSYEQYF
- TRBJ2-2 TRBV5-6 CASSSILALNTGELFF
- TRBJ1-2 TRBV28 CASSLWAGYGYTF
- TRBJ2-7 TRBV6-6 CASSYAATYEQYF
once TRBJ1-4 TRBV6-2/TRBV6-3 CASCRRDGEKLFF
- TRBJ1-2 TRBV6-1 CASSDRDNYGYTF
- TRBJ1-4 TRBV24-1 CATSRKRGEKLFF
- TRBJ2-2 TRBV5-1 CASSSEGRVTGELFF
once TRBJ1-1 TRBV7-6 CASSSGTGDTEAFF
- TRBJ1-5 TRBV28 CASSSGNQPQHF
once TRBJ1-5 TRBV7-8 CASSPGGSRWEVHF
- TRBJ2-7 TRBV29-1 CSAWTSGRAPYEQYF
- TRBJ2-1 TRBV2 CACDPRGNEQFF
- TRBJ1-1 TRBV28 CASSFRAEAFF
- TRBJ1-6 TRBV5-6 CASSPWPADSPLHF
- TRBJ1-2 TRBV6-5 CASRPGPLNYGYTF
once TRBJ1-2 TRBV5-6 CASSLDRNYGYTF
- TRBJ1-5 TRBV5-1 CASSLDGNRNQPQHF
- TRBJ1-5 TRBV4-2 CASSPRDRGATGEHF